These T cell receptor beta chains were read from a single sample in a study of cytomegalovirus exposure and HLA in healthy donors. TCRdb's copy holds only in-frame clones and misses some; the assay was immunoSEQ multiplex PCR. The profile shows approximately 190,000 clones, roughly 80% of them singletons. Sequenced material: PBMCs. These receptors all stem from a woman aged 25-40 years in good health and CMV-seropositive. The CDR3 runs from the conserved cysteine through the conserved F or W. The D gene is left open where the match is weak. Size tells how often a clone was seen (once, few, many) or the class of an expanded clone, and some rows leave it out.

abundance	v_gene	d_gene	j_gene	CDR3aa	CDR3nt
.	TRBV10-3	.	TRBJ1-1	CAISTGGHTEAFF	TGTGCCATCAGTACGGGGGGTCACACTGAAGCTTTCTTT
.	TRBV19	TRBD1	TRBJ1-3	CASWGQSSGNTIYF	TGTGCCAGTTGGGGACAGTCCTCTGGAAACACCATATATTTT
.	TRBV7-2	.	TRBJ1-4	CASRLRVGEKLFF	TGTGCCAGCAGGTTGAGGGTCGGCGAAAAACTGTTTTTT
.	TRBV4-3	TRBD1	TRBJ1-1	CASSQGQGSNTEAFF	TGCGCCAGCAGCCAAGGACAGGGTTCGAACACTGAAGCTTTCTTT
.	TRBV6-1	TRBD1	TRBJ2-7	CASSEVIGTGGF	TGTGCCAGCAGTGAAGTAATAGGGACAGGTGGCTTC
.	TRBV29-1	.	TRBJ1-5	CSVSAGEGQPQHF	TGCAGCGTCTCGGCAGGGGAGGGACAGCCCCAGCATTTT
few	TRBV27	TRBD2	TRBJ2-7	CASSPLGASGRVSSYEQYF	TGTGCCAGCAGTCCCCTCGGCGCTAGCGGGAGGGTTAGCTCCTACGAGCAGTACTTC
.	TRBV6-5	.	TRBJ1-1	CASSPRNTEAFF	TGTGCCAGCAGTCCCCGTAACACTGAAGCTTTCTTT
.	TRBV7-2	.	TRBJ2-7	CASSSQAPAISYEQYF	TGTGCCAGCAGCTCACAGGCCCCCGCCATCTCCTACGAGCAGTACTTC
.	TRBV28	TRBD1	TRBJ1-3	CASSLRQGLLYGNTIYF	TGTGCCAGCAGTCTACGACAGGGATTGTTGTACGGAAACACCATATATTTT
few	TRBV4-1	TRBD1	TRBJ2-5	CASSETGTGKLKTQYF	TGCGCCAGCAGCGAAACCGGGACAGGGAAATTAAAGACCCAGTACTTC
few	TRBV7-8	.	TRBJ2-7	CASSLVLAPNYEQYF	TGTGCCAGCAGCTTAGTCTTAGCTCCCAACTACGAGCAGTACTTC
.	TRBV5-1	TRBD1	TRBJ1-1	CASSPTGTGLNTEAFF	TGCGCCAGCAGCCCGACCGGGACAGGGTTGAACACTGAAGCTTTCTTT
.	TRBV15	TRBD1	TRBJ1-2	CATSRDTGASYGYTF	TGTGCCACCAGCAGAGATACAGGGGCTTCCTATGGCTACACCTTC
.	TRBV30	.	TRBJ1-2	CAWARDTLYGYTF	TGTGCCTGGGCTAGGGACACCCTCTATGGCTACACCTTC
.	TRBV7-3	TRBD1	TRBJ2-2	CASSSPGQGASGELFF	TGTGCCAGCAGCTCGCCGGGACAGGGGGCTTCCGGGGAGCTGTTTTTT
.	TRBV18	.	TRBJ2-4	CASSPFSGTLRNIQYF	TGTGCCAGCTCACCATTTTCCGGGACATTAAGAAACATTCAGTACTTC
.	TRBV19	TRBD2	TRBJ2-7	CASTMRAGGPYEQYF	TGTGCCAGTACCATGAGGGCGGGAGGGCCCTACGAGCAGTACTTC
.	TRBV6-6	TRBD1	TRBJ2-7	CASSSGTGFTYEQYF	TGTGCCAGCAGCTCCGGGACAGGGTTCACCTACGAGCAGTACTTC
.	TRBV4-3	TRBD1	TRBJ2-5	CASSQDRPGGSETQYF	TGCGCCAGCAGCCAAGATCGTCCAGGGGGCAGTGAGACCCAGTACTTC
few	TRBV7-2	.	TRBJ2-1	CASSFRGARQFF	TGTGCCAGCAGTTTTCGAGGAGCGAGGCAGTTCTTC
.	TRBV19	TRBD1	TRBJ1-4	CASSTPFGTGNEKLFF	TGTGCCAGTAGTACCCCTTTCGGGACAGGAAATGAAAAACTGTTTTTT
.	TRBV6-6	.	TRBJ2-2	CASSYAGTTNTGELFF	TGTGCCAGCAGTTACGCTGGGACAACGAACACCGGGGAGCTGTTTTTT
.	TRBV7-9	.	TRBJ2-1	CASSSRDLYNEQFF	TGTGCCAGCAGCTCGAGGGACTTATACAATGAGCAGTTCTTC
.	TRBV5-3	.	TRBJ1-6	CARSYTGVSNSPLHF	TGTGCCAGAAGCTACACGGGGGTCAGCAATTCACCCCTCCACTTT